This is a list of T cell receptor beta chains from one sample in a study of T cells in Graves' hyperthyroidism and ophthalmopathy. TCRdb processed the multiplex PCR reads anew with MiXCR; each CDR3 protein has one entry. The data hold approximately 620,000 distinct CDR3 sequences, with around 14% observed a single time. The sequencing input was blood. The source is a woman between 25 and 40 years old with Graves' hyperthyroidism that later progressed to Graves' ophthalmopathy. Each CDR3 is given with its conserved first and last residue. Each record gives: CDR3 protein, CDR3 DNA, J gene, V gene, clone size, D gene. D genes are given only for firm matches. Rows may omit the clone size; those that give it use once, few, many or a size class.

CASSPLGPDNEQFF | TGTGCCAGCAGTCCCCTAGGACCGGACAATGAGCAGTTCTTC | TRBJ2-1 | TRBV6-2/TRBV6-3 | many | NA
CASSRLLQGPNTEAFF | TGTGCCAGCTCACGCTTACTACAGGGACCTAACACTGAAGCTTTCTTT | TRBJ1-1 | TRBV18 | many | NA
CASSFATNANYGYTF | TGTGCCAGCAGTTTCGCAACAAACGCTAACTATGGCTACACCTTC | TRBJ1-2 | TRBV12-3/TRBV12-4 | many | NA
CASRMDVNTEAFF | TGTGCCAGCAGGATGGACGTAAACACTGAAGCTTTCTTT | TRBJ1-1 | TRBV2 | many | NA
CSARGDSGTNTEAFF | TGCAGTGCTAGAGGGGACAGTGGTACGAACACTGAAGCTTTCTTT | TRBJ1-1 | TRBV20-1 | many | TRBD1
CASSLGQHNSPLHF | TGTGCCAGCAGCTTAGGGCAGCATAATTCACCCCTCCACTTT | TRBJ1-6 | TRBV7-2 | many | NA
CSVDEDTEAFF | TGCAGCGTTGACGAGGACACTGAAGCTTTCTTT | TRBJ1-1 | TRBV29-1 | many | NA
CASSRGTSGSPSDTQYF | TGCGCCAGCAGCCGAGGGACTAGCGGGAGCCCCTCCGATACGCAGTATTTT | TRBJ2-3 | TRBV4-3 | many | TRBD2
CASSPLPDTQYF | TGCGCCAGCAGCCCCCTCCCAGATACGCAGTATTTT | TRBJ2-3 | TRBV5-1 | many | NA
CASSGPGTSGRTYNEQFF | TGTGCCAGCAGCGGTCCCGGGACTAGCGGGAGGACTTACAATGAGCAGTTCTTC | TRBJ2-1 | TRBV7-2 | many | TRBD2
CATSDPGQGMDGYTF | TGTGCCACCAGTGATCCCGGACAGGGAATGGATGGCTACACCTTC | TRBJ1-2 | TRBV24-1 | many | TRBD1
CASSLETGGGPSTDTQYF | TGTGCCAGCAGCTTGGAGACGGGAGGGGGCCCTAGCACAGATACGCAGTATTTT | TRBJ2-3 | TRBV5-6 | NA | NA
CSARDGTGQGVKYEQYF | TGCAGTGCTAGAGATGGGACGGGACAGGGGGTAAAATACGAGCAGTACTTC | TRBJ2-7 | TRBV20-1 | many | TRBD1
CASSLRRGREALHF | TGTGCCAGCAGCTTGCGAAGGGGGCGCGAGGCCCTCCACTTT | TRBJ1-6 | TRBV5-6 | many | TRBD1
CASSPYRDRETQYF | TGCGCCAGCAGCCCGTACAGGGACAGGGAGACCCAGTACTTC | TRBJ2-5 | TRBV5-1 | NA | TRBD1
CASRRGASNYEQYF | TGTGCCAGCAGGCGAGGGGCTAGTAACTACGAGCAGTACTTC | TRBJ2-7 | TRBV11-2 | many | NA
CSARGLSTPGAYNEQFF | TGCAGTGCTAGAGGGCTGAGTACCCCAGGGGCCTACAATGAGCAGTTCTTC | TRBJ2-1 | TRBV20-1 | many | NA
CASVLSGGFVDEQYF | TGTGCCAGCGTCCTTAGCGGCGGGTTCGTAGACGAGCAGTACTTC | TRBJ2-7 | TRBV28 | NA | NA
CASSLATSGPNYEQYF | TGTGCCAGCAGTTTAGCGACTAGCGGGCCGAACTACGAGCAGTACTTC | TRBJ2-7 | TRBV28 | once | TRBD2
CATLRGEGWDTQYF | TGTGCCACCCTAAGGGGGGAGGGTTGGGATACGCAGTATTTT | TRBJ2-3 | TRBV12-3/TRBV12-4 | NA | NA
CASKREASGSRGELFF | TGTGCCAGCAAACGGGAGGCTAGCGGGAGCCGCGGGGAGCTGTTTTTT | TRBJ2-2 | TRBV27 | many | TRBD2
CASTTLAGNSYNEQFF | TGTGCCAGCACCACCTTAGCGGGGAACTCCTACAATGAGCAGTTCTTC | TRBJ2-1 | TRBV12-3/TRBV12-4 | many | TRBD2
CASRDPASGGANTGELFF | TGCGCCAGCAGGGACCCCGCCTCAGGGGGCGCAAACACCGGGGAGCTGTTTTTT | TRBJ2-2 | TRBV5-1 | many | TRBD1
CASSFKTAYNSPLHF | TGTGCCAGCAGCTTTAAGACAGCTTATAATTCACCCCTCCACTTT | TRBJ1-6 | TRBV7-2 | many | NA
CASSMDSLRRTDTQYF | TGTGCCAGTAGTATGGATAGTCTTCGAAGGACAGATACGCAGTATTTT | TRBJ2-3 | TRBV19 | few | NA
CASSLGRGENIQYF | TGTGCCAGCTCCCTTGGCAGGGGGGAAAACATTCAGTACTTC | TRBJ2-4 | TRBV18 | few | NA
CSARGFGTPLDYEQYF | TGCAGTGCTAGAGGTTTCGGGACTCCACTTGACTACGAGCAGTACTTC | TRBJ2-7 | TRBV20-1 | many | NA
CATSDPVLGGAFF | TGTGCCACCAGTGACCCGGTACTTGGAGGGGCTTTCTTT | TRBJ1-1 | TRBV24-1 | many | NA
CASSSDPDQPQHF | TGTGCCAGCAGCTCAGACCCCGATCAGCCCCAGCATTTT | TRBJ1-5 | TRBV7-9 | many | NA
CASSAGQGPDTQYF | TGTGCCAGCAGCGCGGGACAGGGGCCAGATACGCAGTATTTT | TRBJ2-3 | TRBV9 | NA | TRBD1
CASSLGESNQPQHF | TGCGCCAGCAGCTTGGGAGAAAGCAATCAGCCCCAGCATTTT | TRBJ1-5 | TRBV5-1 | many | NA
CSEVRNANTEAFF | TGCAGCGAGGTCAGAAACGCGAACACTGAAGCTTTCTTT | TRBJ1-1 | TRBV29-1 | NA | NA
CASSLASLSSYEQYF | TGTGCCAGCAGCTTAGCCAGCCTATCTTCCTACGAGCAGTACTTC | TRBJ2-7 | TRBV7-2 | many | NA
CAISEWSYVQYF | TGTGCCATCAGTGAGTGGAGCTACGTGCAGTACTTC | TRBJ2-7 | TRBV10-3 | few | NA
CSATGLAFSYEQYF | TGCAGTGCTACGGGACTAGCGTTCTCCTACGAGCAGTACTTC | TRBJ2-7 | TRBV20-1 | many | TRBD2
CASSQDYSSGRSREQFF | TGTGCCAGCAGCCAAGATTATTCTAGCGGGAGGAGTCGTGAGCAGTTCTTC | TRBJ2-1 | TRBV3-1 | few | TRBD2
CATLGVRGGYTF | TGTGCCACCCTCGGAGTGAGAGGCGGCTACACCTTC | TRBJ1-2 | TRBV27 | few | NA
CASRPPGLAGNEQFF | TGTGCCAGCAGGCCCCCGGGACTAGCGGGTAATGAGCAGTTCTTC | TRBJ2-1 | TRBV12-3/TRBV12-4 | many | TRBD2
CASSTPPTYNEQFF | TGTGCCAGCAGCACCCCCCCTACCTACAATGAGCAGTTCTTC | TRBJ2-1 | TRBV2 | few | NA
CASSGLAGVSDTQYF | TGTGCCAGCAGTGGACTAGCGGGAGTCTCAGATACGCAGTATTTT | TRBJ2-3 | TRBV2 | many | TRBD2
CASSQQTADYGYTF | TGCGCCAGCAGCCAGCAAACAGCAGACTATGGCTACACCTTC | TRBJ1-2 | TRBV4-1 | NA | NA
CSARGGQGTAGANVLTF | TGCAGTGCTAGAGGGGGACAGGGGACTGCTGGGGCCAACGTCCTGACTTTC | TRBJ2-6 | TRBV20-1 | many | TRBD1
CASSDSGPNIQYF | TGTGCCAGCAGTGACAGTGGACCAAACATTCAGTACTTC | TRBJ2-4 | TRBV6-1 | NA | NA
CATSRPSISYEQYF | TGTGCCACCAGCAGACCGTCGATTAGCTACGAGCAGTACTTC | TRBJ2-7 | TRBV15 | many | NA
CASSEVVTDTQYF | TGTGCCAGCAGTGAAGTGGTGACAGATACGCAGTATTTT | TRBJ2-3 | TRBV6-1 | many | NA
CASRGGASGAYEQYF | TGTGCCAGCAGGGGCGGGGCTAGCGGGGCCTACGAGCAGTACTTC | TRBJ2-7 | TRBV2 | many | TRBD2
CASTGQGAQPQHF | TGTGCCAGTACAGGACAGGGGGCACAGCCCCAGCATTTT | TRBJ1-5 | TRBV19 | many | TRBD1